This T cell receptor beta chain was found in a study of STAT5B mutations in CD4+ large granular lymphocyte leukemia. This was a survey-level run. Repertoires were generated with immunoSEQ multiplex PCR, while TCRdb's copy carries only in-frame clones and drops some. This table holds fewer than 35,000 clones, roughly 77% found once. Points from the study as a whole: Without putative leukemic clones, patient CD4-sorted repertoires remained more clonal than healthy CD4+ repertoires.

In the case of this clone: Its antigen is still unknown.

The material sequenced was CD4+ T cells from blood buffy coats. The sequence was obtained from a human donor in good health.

CDR3: CASSESGAQRHTDTQYF. The CDR3 DNA sequence: TGTGCCAGCAGTGAATCTGGGGCCCAAAGACACACAGATACGCAGTATTTT. The chain uses TRBV25-1 and TRBJ2-3; D might be TRBD1 (5 bases). V gave up 1 base and J gave up 2 bases, with 16 bases separating them. From germline, CDR1 is MGHDK and CDR2 SYGVNS. This CDR3 contains 17 residues. Drawing the rest from reference TRBV25-1 and TRBJ2-3, the complete variable domain is EADIYQTPRYLVIGTGKKITLECSQTMGHDKMYWYQQDPGMELHLIHYSYGVNSTEKGDLSSESTVSRIRTEHFPLTLESARPSHTSQYLCASSESGAQRHTDTQYFGPGTRLTVL.